The 21 T cell receptor beta chains listed next were all sequenced from one sample in a study of blood T cell repertoires in COVID-19. Assay used: immunoSEQ multiplex PCR; TCRdb lists only in-frame clones, some missing. The top ten clones hold about 11% of a sample with roughly 190,000 clones, roughly 79% of them seen once. The sequenced material came from peripheral blood. All receptors come from a woman in her 40s with COVID-19, enrolled during active disease.

The rearrangement joins TRBV6-5 to TRBJ2-1; 9 bases are a match to TRBD1. This CDR3 has 15 residues. With 2 bases clipped from V and 7 bases from J, the junction kept 6 bases outside the gene matches. Germline loops: CDR1 MNHEY, CDR2 SVGAGI. CDR3 amino acids: CASSYGGTGKNEQFF. Here the CDR3 DNA reads TGTGCCAGCAGTTACGGGGGGACAGGGAAGAATGAGCAGTTCTTC.

J is TRBJ2-7 and V is TRBV5-6; 9 nucleotides match TRBD2. With 2 bases clipped from V and 2 bases from J, the junction kept 5 bases outside the gene matches. The CDR3 contains 15 residues. CDR1 SGHDT and CDR2 YYEEEE come from the germline V gene. The CDR3: CASSFKTSGPYEQYF. CDR3 coding DNA: TGTGCCAGCAGCTTCAAAACTAGCGGGCCCTACGAGCAGTACTTC.

The CDR3 sequence is CASSWDRGSSGSINNEQFF. The CDR3 DNA reads as TGTGCCAGCAGCTGGGACAGGGGTTCTAGCGGGAGTATTAACAATGAGCAGTTCTTC. The chain links TRBV7-9 to TRBJ2-1; D assignment may be TRBD1 or TRBD2 (10 bases each). Germline V gene lookup returns CDR1 SEHNR and CDR2 FQNEAQ (reference sequence). The CDR3 consists of 19 residues. V lost 4 bases to trimming and J lost 5 bases, with 27 bases between them. The full variable domain, completed using reference TRBV7-9 and TRBJ2-1, is DTGVSQNPRHKITKRGQNVTFRCDPISEHNRLYWYRQTLGQGPEFLTYFQNEAQLEKSRLLSDRFSAERPKGSFSTLEIQRTEQGDSAMYLCASSWDRGSSGSINNEQFFGPGTRLTVL.

The chain has TRBV9 and TRBJ1-3, with D hard to call. Germline values: CDR1 SGDLS, CDR2 YYNGEE. V was trimmed by 4 bases and J by 0 bases, leaving 8 bases between them. The CDR3 spans 14 residues. This CDR3 is CASSSYLSGNTIYF. CDR3 sequence (DNA): TGTGCCAGCAGCTCCTACCTCTCTGGAAACACCATATATTTT.

In nucleotides, the CDR3 is TGTGCCAGCTCACAATCCGGGCTGGGAGGAACCGGGGAGCTGTTTTTT. It encodes CASSQSGLGGTGELFF. The V gene is TRBV18, the J gene TRBJ2-2, with D maybe TRBD2 (6 bases). V lost 4 bases, J lost 5 bases, and 17 bases lay in between. The CDR3 length is 16 residues. CDR1 and CDR2 from the germline V gene are KGHSH and LQKENI.

CDR3 residues: CASSLAKTGGDYGYTF. CDR3 nucleotides: TGTGCCAGCAGCTTAGCGAAGACAGGGGGCGACTATGGCTACACCTTC. The chain combines TRBV7-6 with TRBJ1-2; 10 bases are a match to TRBD1. The CDR3 spans 16 residues. With 0 bases clipped from V and 3 bases from J, the junction kept 4 bases outside the gene matches. Looked up from germline, CDR1 is SGHVS and CDR2 is FNYEAQ.

The genes are TRBV14 and TRBJ1-2, with D tentatively TRBD1 (6 bases). V lost 2 bases, J lost 4 bases, and 8 bases lay in between. CDR3 length: 13 amino acids. Germline CDR1 is SGHDN and CDR2 is FVKESK. CDR3 protein: CASSQTGSYGYTF. The DNA of the CDR3 is TGTGCCAGCAGCCAAACAGGGTCCTATGGCTACACCTTC. The complete variable domain, with remaining parts taken from reference TRBV14 and TRBJ1-2, reads EAGVTQFPSHSVIEKGQTVTLRCDPISGHDNLYWYRRVMGKEIKFLLHFVKESKQDESGMPNNRFLAERTGGTYSTLKVQPAELEDSGVYFCASSQTGSYGYTFGSGTRLTVV.

The V and J genes are TRBV5-1 and TRBJ2-6; maybe TRBD1 (6 bases). From germline, CDR1 is SGHRS and CDR2 YFSETQ. V lost 0 bases and J 2 bases, leaving 9 bases between the germline ends. The CDR3 contains 16 residues. The CDR3 region is CASSLDAGAGANVLTF. CDR3 bases: TGCGCCAGCAGCTTGGATGCAGGGGCTGGGGCCAACGTCCTGACTTTC.

V is TRBV7-9 and J is TRBJ2-1; 12 positions agree with TRBD1. The CDR3 spans 14 residues. Germline trimming cut 6 bases from V and 8 bases from J; bases unmatched to any gene: 5. The germline gives CDR1 SEHNR, CDR2 FQNEAQ (reference sequence). The CDR3 region has the DNA TGTGCCAGCAGGGGGACAGGGGGCTTCGATGAGCAGTTCTTC. This gives the protein CASRGTGGFDEQFF.

This sequence joins TRBV6-1 and TRBJ2-7, with a possible D match to TRBD2 (5 bases). Trimming shortened V by 1 base and J by 3 bases, and 13 bases separated the two germline ends. Looked up from germline, CDR1 is MNHNS and CDR2 is SASEGT. This CDR3 spans 15 amino acids. The CDR3 DNA reads as TGTGCCAGCAGTGAAGAAGAGGGTAAAAACTACGAGCAGTACTTC. Protein sequence: CASSEEEGKNYEQYF.

The chain uses TRBV19 and TRBJ2-1; 8 bases align to TRBD1. This CDR3 comprises 15 residues. The V and J ends lost 6 bases and 8 bases, in that order; junction bases with no gene match: 12. CDR1 LNHDA and CDR2 SQIVND come from the germline V gene (reference sequence). The CDR3 region has the DNA TGTGCCAGTAGCCCGGCAGGGGGCATAATCGATGAGCAGTTCTTC. It specifies CASSPAGGIIDEQFF.

Details on this clone: Other DNA sequences within the sample encode an identical CDR3. This chain uses TRBV3-1 (or the pseudogene TRBV3-2) with TRBJ2-5; D gene ambiguous. The CDR3 covers 11 residues. The germline V gene encodes CDR1 LGHDT and CDR2 YNNKEL (reference sequence). V was pared by 3 bases and J by 5 bases, with 4 bases between. In nucleotides, the CDR3 is TGTGCCAGCAGCCAGGCCGAGACCCAGTACTTC. It translates to CASSQAETQYF.

This clone was seen a handful of times. The chain combines TRBV2 with TRBJ2-1, with 11 bases that match TRBD1. The CDR3 loop spans 16 amino acids. V trimming: 6 bases; J trimming: 0 bases; junction bases outside the gene matches: 4. CDR1 and CDR2 (germline): SNHLY, FYNNEI. The CDR3 DNA reads as TGTGCCAGCAGCCTCGGGACAGGGGGCTCCTACAATGAGCAGTTCTTC. This encodes CASSLGTGGSYNEQFF.

This chain uses TRBV13 with TRBJ2-7, with TRBD2 matching over 9 bases. Germline CDR1 and CDR2: PRHDT and FYEKMQ (reference sequence). The CDR3 sequence is 17 residues long. V shed 5 bases, J shed 4 bases, and the junction held 15 bases outside the gene matches. The CDR3 protein is CASSPSQGREGRYEQYF. The CDR3 bases are TGTGCCAGCAGCCCCTCCCAAGGGCGGGAGGGCCGTTACGAGCAGTACTTC.

The chain is built from TRBV24-1 and TRBJ2-2; no clear D. The ends were cut back, 4 bases at V and 5 bases at J, with 4 bases in the middle. This CDR3 contains 12 residues. Germline V CDR1 and CDR2: KGHDR, SFDVKD. The CDR3 is CATSDPTGELFF. The CDR3 coding sequence is TGTGCCACCAGTGACCCAACCGGGGAGCTGTTTTTT.

The chain has TRBV10-2 and TRBJ1-1, with D uncertain. Trimming left V 4 bases short and J 3 bases short, with 3 bases between. Germline CDR1 and CDR2: WSHSY and SAAADI. The CDR3 consists of 11 residues. CDR3 DNA: TGCGCCAGCAGTGGCGACACTGAAGCTTTCTTT. This translates into CASSGDTEAFF.

V is TRBV18 and J is TRBJ2-1, with 9 bases fitting TRBD1. The junction had 10 bases not matched to a gene; V was cut back by 3 bases and J by 4 bases. The CDR3 length is 17 residues. CDR1 and CDR2 from the germline V gene are KGHSH and LQKENI. CDR3 nucleotides: TGTGCCAGCTCACCTGAAGTGTTGGGACAGGGATACAATGAGCAGTTCTTC. Residues: CASSPEVLGQGYNEQFF. The complete variable domain, with remaining parts taken from reference TRBV18 and TRBJ2-1, reads NAGVMQNPRHLVRRRGQEARLRCSPMKGHSHVYWYRQLPEEGLKFMVYLQKENIIDESGMPKERFSAEFPKEGPSILRIQQVVRGDSAAYFCASSPEVLGQGYNEQFFGPGTRLTVL.

V and J are TRBV19 and TRBJ1-2; unclear D gene. Germline assignment: CDR1 LNHDA and CDR2 SQIVND (reference sequence). The length of the CDR3 is 13 residues. Trimming took off 6 bases at V and 1 base at J, with 9 bases between the two ends. The CDR3 sequence is CASREIINYGYTF. CDR3 bases: TGTGCCAGTAGAGAGATAATTAACTATGGCTACACCTTC.

The rearrangement uses TRBV19 and TRBJ2-1; perhaps TRBD2 as D (5 bases). The germline V gene encodes CDR1 LNHDA and CDR2 SQIVND (reference sequence). V lost 1 base and J 1 base, leaving 11 bases between the germline ends. The CDR3 is 16 residues long. CDR3: CASSIGGFRSYNEQFF. The CDR3 bases are TGTGCCAGTAGTATAGGAGGGTTTAGGTCCTACAATGAGCAGTTCTTC.

The chain couples TRBV28 to TRBJ1-1; 8 bases are a match to TRBD1. The V and J ends lost 2 bases and 8 bases, in that order; junction bases with no gene match: 7. Germline CDR1 is MDHEN and CDR2 is SYDVKM. The CDR3 is 14 residues long. CDR3 coding DNA: TGTGCCAGCAGTTTAAGGGGACAGGACCTGGAAGCTTTCTTT. This sequence encodes CASSLRGQDLEAFF.

The V and J genes are TRBV21-1 and TRBJ2-1; the D call TRBD2 from the table was never checked on the DNA. TRBV21-1 is noted as a pseudogene. The CDR3 sequence is 15 residues long. The chain's CDR3 is CASTKREVGDNEQFF. CDR3 sequence (DNA): TGTGCCAGCACCAAGCGGGAGGTAGGGGACAATGAGCAGTTCTTC.